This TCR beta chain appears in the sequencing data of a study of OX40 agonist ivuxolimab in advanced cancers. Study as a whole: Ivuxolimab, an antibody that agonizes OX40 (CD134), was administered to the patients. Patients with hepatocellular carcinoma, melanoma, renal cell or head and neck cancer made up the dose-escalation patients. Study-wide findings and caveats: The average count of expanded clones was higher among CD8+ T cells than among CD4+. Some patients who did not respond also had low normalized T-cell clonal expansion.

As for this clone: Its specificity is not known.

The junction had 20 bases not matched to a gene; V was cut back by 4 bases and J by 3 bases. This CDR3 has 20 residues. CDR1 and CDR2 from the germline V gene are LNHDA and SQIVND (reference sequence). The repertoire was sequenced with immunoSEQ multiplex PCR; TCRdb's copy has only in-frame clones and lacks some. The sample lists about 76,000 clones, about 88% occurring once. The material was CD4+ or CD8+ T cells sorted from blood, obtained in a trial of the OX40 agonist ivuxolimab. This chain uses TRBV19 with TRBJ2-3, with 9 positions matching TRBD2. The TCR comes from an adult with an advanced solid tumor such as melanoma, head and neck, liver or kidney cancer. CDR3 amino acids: CASSTRGEAFLAGLTDTQYF. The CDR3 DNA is TGTGCCAGTAGTACCCGTGGTGAGGCGTTCCTAGCGGGATTAACAGATACGCAGTATTTT.